Following are 9 T cell receptor beta chains from one sample sequenced in a study of beta chain features in type 1 diabetes. Study-level findings and limits: In every one of the four CD4+ subsets, TCRB CDR3s were moderately but significantly shorter in Type 1 diabetes patients.

Antigens for these TCRs are unknown. The entirety of the isolated RNA underwent reverse transcription, so expressed TCRB transcripts were sequenced. Here immunoSEQ multiplex PCR was the method, and the copy in TCRdb shows in-frame clones only, minus some. The sample records around 650,000 clones, roughly an eighth being singletons. The sequenced sample consisted of naive CD4+ T cells from blood. The receptor source for this set is a man aged 25-40 years with type 1 diabetes.

This clone was found a few times. The rearrangement links TRBV18 to TRBJ1-1; TRBD1 matches 8 bases. The germline CDR1 and CDR2 sequences are KGHSH and LQKENI. V trimming: 0 bases; J trimming: 4 bases; junction bases outside the gene matches: 4. The length of the CDR3 is 15 residues. CDR3 nucleotide sequence: TGTGCCAGCTCACCACCCTCCCAGGGGGCCACTGAAGCTTTCTTT. As protein: CASSPPSQGATEAFF.

V and J are TRBV4-2 and TRBJ1-4; possibly TRBD1 for D (6 bases). This CDR3 is built from 16 residues. V was cut by 2 bases and J by 4 bases, with 14 bases left in between. Germline V gives CDR1 LGHNA, CDR2 YNFKEQ. CDR3 region: CASSQYRGRINEKLFF. The CDR3 region has the DNA TGTGCCAGCAGCCAATACCGGGGGCGTATTAATGAAAAACTGTTTTTT.

This clone was seen a handful of times. The chain has TRBV28 and TRBJ1-4; maybe TRBD1 (5 bases). The length of the CDR3 is 15 residues. Trimming took 4 bases from V and 5 from J, leaving 14 bases between them. Germline V CDR1 and CDR2: MDHEN, SYDVKM. CDR3 loop: CASSSFGTANEKLFF. CDR3 DNA: TGTGCCAGCAGTTCCTTCGGGACTGCAAATGAAAAACTGTTTTTT.

V is TRBV5-4 and J is TRBJ2-5; 10 bases line up with TRBD1. Germline lookup yields CDR1 SGHNT and CDR2 YYREEE (reference sequence). The CDR3 runs 15 residues. The trim removed 1 base at V and 2 bases at J, leaving 2 bases unmatched. For the CDR3, the DNA is TGTGCCAGCAGCTTGCGGACAGGGGGACAAGAGACCCAGTACTTC. It specifies CASSLRTGGQETQYF. Based on the CDR3 plus reference TRBV5-4 and TRBJ2-5, the full variable domain is ETGVTQSPTHLIKTRGQQVTLRCSSQSGHNTVSWYQQALGQGPQFIFQYYREEENGRGNFPPRFSGLQFPNYSSELNVNALELDDSALYLCASSLRTGGQETQYFGPGTRLLVL.

The V call is TRBV13, the J call TRBJ2-5; the match to TRBD2 covers 11 bases. The CDR3 loop spans 15 amino acids. V lost 5 bases and J lost 5; bases outside the gene matches: 7. Germline loops: CDR1 PRHDT, CDR2 FYEKMQ (reference sequence). Here the CDR3 DNA reads TGTGCCAGCAGCATTAGCGGGGGGGCCGATGAGACCCAGTACTTC. The encoded protein is CASSISGGADETQYF.

Of note for this clone: Other DNA sequences in the same sample also yield this CDR3. V usage is TRBV29-1 and J usage is TRBJ1-1; D perhaps matches TRBD1 (5 bases). The V end lost 4 bases, the J end lost 0 bases, and 9 bases lay between the germline ends. Germline lookup yields CDR1 SQVTM and CDR2 ANQGSEA. The CDR3 has 13 residues. In DNA form, the CDR3 reads TGCAGCGTTGGGGGACTGCTGAACACTGAAGCTTTCTTT. Its protein product is CSVGGLLNTEAFF.

The chain links TRBV27 to TRBJ2-1; D perhaps matches TRBD2 (6 bases). CDR3 length: 15 amino acids. The V end lost 7 bases, the J end lost 4 bases, and 17 bases lay between the germline ends. Germline V gene data show CDR1 as MNHEY and CDR2 as SMNVEV (reference sequence). CDR3 amino acids: CASNTQAGGYNEQFF. The CDR3 DNA is TGTGCCAGCAACACCCAGGCCGGGGGATACAATGAGCAGTTCTTC.

The J gene is TRBJ2-5, the V gene TRBV7-2; 8 bases are a match to TRBD2. Per the germline V gene, CDR1 is SGHTA and CDR2 is FQGNSA. The CDR3 length is 15 residues. Trimming removed 2 bases from V and 5 bases from J; junction bases left unmatched: 7. The CDR3 here is CASSLRRGVLETQYF. The CDR3 DNA reads TGTGCCAGCAGCTTACGGCGGGGGGTACTGGAGACCCAGTACTTC.

The chain carries TRBV19 and TRBJ2-1; no reliable D call. The CDR3 length is 13 residues. V was shortened by 4 bases and J by 5 bases, with 9 bases between the two germline ends. The germline V gene encodes CDR1 LNHDA and CDR2 SQIVND (reference sequence). The CDR3 region is CASSTMYDNEQFF. DNA for the CDR3: TGTGCCAGTAGTACCATGTATGACAATGAGCAGTTCTTC.